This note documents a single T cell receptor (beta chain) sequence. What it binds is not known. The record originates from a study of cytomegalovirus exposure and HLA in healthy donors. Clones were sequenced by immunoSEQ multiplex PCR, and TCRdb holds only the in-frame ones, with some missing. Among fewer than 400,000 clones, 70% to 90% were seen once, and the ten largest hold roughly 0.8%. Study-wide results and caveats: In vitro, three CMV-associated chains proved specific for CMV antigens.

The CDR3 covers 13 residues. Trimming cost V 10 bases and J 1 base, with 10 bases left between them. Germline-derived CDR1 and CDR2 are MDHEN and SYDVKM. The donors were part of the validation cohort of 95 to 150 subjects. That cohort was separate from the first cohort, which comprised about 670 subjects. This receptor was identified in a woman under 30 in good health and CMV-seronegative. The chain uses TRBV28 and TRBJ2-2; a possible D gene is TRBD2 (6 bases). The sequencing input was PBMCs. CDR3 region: CATQEGNTGELFF. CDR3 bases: TGTGCCACCCAGGAGGGGAACACCGGGGAGCTGTTTTTT.